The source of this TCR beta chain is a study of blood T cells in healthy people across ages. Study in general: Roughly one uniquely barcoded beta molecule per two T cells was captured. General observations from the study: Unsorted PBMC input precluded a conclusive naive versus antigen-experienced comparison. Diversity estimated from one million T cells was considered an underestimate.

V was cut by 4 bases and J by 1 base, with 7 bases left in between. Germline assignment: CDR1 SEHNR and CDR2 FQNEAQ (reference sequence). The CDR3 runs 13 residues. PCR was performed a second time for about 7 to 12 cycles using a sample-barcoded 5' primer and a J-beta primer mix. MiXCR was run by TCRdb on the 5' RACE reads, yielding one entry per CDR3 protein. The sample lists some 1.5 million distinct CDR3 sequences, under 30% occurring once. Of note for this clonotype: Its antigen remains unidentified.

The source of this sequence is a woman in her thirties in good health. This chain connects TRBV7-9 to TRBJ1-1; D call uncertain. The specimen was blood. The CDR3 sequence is CASSYHTNTEAFF. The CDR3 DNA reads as TGTGCCAGCAGCTACCATACGAACACTGAAGCTTTCTTT. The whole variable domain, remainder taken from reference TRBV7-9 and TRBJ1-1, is DTGVSQNPRHKITKRGQNVTFRCDPISEHNRLYWYRQTLGQGPEFLTYFQNEAQLEKSRLLSDRFSAERPKGSFSTLEIQRTEQGDSAMYLCASSYHTNTEAFFGQGTRLTVV.